Listed below are T cell receptor beta chains from one sample, sequenced in a study of T cell responses to AZD1222 COVID-19 vaccine. TCRdb's copy holds only in-frame clones and misses some; the assay was immunoSEQ multiplex PCR. The data hold approximately 90,000 clones, with roughly nine tenths observed a single time. Material: peripheral blood, obtained on day 0 of AZD1222 vaccination. The receptors stem from an adult in good health. CDR3s include the opening cysteine and the closing phenylalanine or tryptophan.

CDR3 | length | J | V
CASSLDVGNMNTEAFF | 16 | TRBJ1-1 | TRBV5-6
CASISGTTRGGTEAFF | 16 | TRBJ1-1 | TRBV3-1/TRBV3-2
CASSYDYEQYF | 11 | TRBJ2-7 | TRBV6-5
CASSLELAGRYEQYF | 15 | TRBJ2-7 | TRBV5-1
CASGDRVGYGYTF | 13 | TRBJ1-2 | TRBV2
CSASPGAGYTF | 11 | TRBJ1-2 | TRBV20-1
CASSLDSGNTIYF | 13 | TRBJ1-3 | TRBV6-5
CASSETDRPPYEQYF | 15 | TRBJ2-7 | TRBV10-1
CASEGSNYGYTF | 12 | TRBJ1-2 | TRBV25-1
CASSLEGFISTDTQYF | 16 | TRBJ2-3 | TRBV5-1
CASSISGTISYEQYF | 15 | TRBJ2-7 | TRBV19
CSVAQGARTPHTF | 13 | TRBJ1-2 | TRBV29-1
CASSDSRGDRASYEQYF | 17 | TRBJ2-7 | TRBV6-1
CASSTTGTGVNYGYTF | 16 | TRBJ1-2 | TRBV19
CASSPGSPSPLHF | 13 | TRBJ1-6 | TRBV18
CASRRDRAVSGELFF | 15 | TRBJ2-2 | TRBV2
CASSPPWVGTGELFF | 15 | TRBJ2-2 | TRBV18
CASSLRDSGNYGYTF | 15 | TRBJ1-2 | TRBV5-4
CASSMVYGYTF | 11 | TRBJ1-2 | TRBV19
CASSLEGATDTQYF | 14 | TRBJ2-3 | TRBV5-1
CASSRDRGNSPLHF | 14 | TRBJ1-6 | TRBV6-5
CASSGRQTNTEAFF | 14 | TRBJ1-1 | TRBV2
CASSPAGGTEAFF | 13 | TRBJ1-1 | TRBV19
CASSQDSVGSRYGYTF | 16 | TRBJ1-2 | TRBV4-3
CASSLDPFSNYEQYF | 15 | TRBJ2-7 | TRBV7-6
CASSFYGGGRNTEAFF | 16 | TRBJ1-1 | TRBV5-6
CASSLSQGTETQYF | 14 | TRBJ2-5 | TRBV5-6
CASSLLAGGNSPLHF | 15 | TRBJ1-6 | TRBV7-2
CASSPGAPNYGYTF | 14 | TRBJ1-2 | TRBV18
CASSLVGVGATYEQYF | 16 | TRBJ2-7 | TRBV27
CASSPLGSDTEAFF | 14 | TRBJ1-1 | TRBV18
CAWSGVQGNTIYF | 13 | TRBJ1-3 | TRBV30
CASSYDREGTEAFF | 14 | TRBJ1-1 | TRBV6-5
CAISELEPHTDTQYF | 15 | TRBJ2-3 | TRBV10-3
CASSQSPGMNTEAFF | 15 | TRBJ1-1 | TRBV16
CASRATSGGEQYF | 13 | TRBJ2-7 | TRBV2
CASSEFAGNTIYF | 13 | TRBJ1-3 | TRBV6-1
CASGGLVGGIEQYF | 14 | TRBJ2-7 | TRBV6-5
CASSLTPGLNQPQHF | 15 | TRBJ1-5 | TRBV3-1/TRBV3-2
CASSPGSNQPQHF | 13 | TRBJ1-5 | TRBV18
CASAGTNSNQPQHF | 14 | TRBJ1-5 | TRBV2
CASSLRQGWTGELFF | 15 | TRBJ2-2 | TRBV18
CASSLLGDNQPQHF | 14 | TRBJ1-5 | TRBV7-9
CASSAPGAGGRARVTLDGYTF | 21 | TRBJ1-2 | TRBV19
CASSLGGRSTDTQYF | 15 | TRBJ2-3 | TRBV5-4
CASSTSSGSKDTQYF | 15 | TRBJ2-3 | TRBV5-4
CASSPGTSGRYEQYF | 15 | TRBJ2-7 | TRBV18
CASSLRDFPYEQYF | 14 | TRBJ2-7 | TRBV19
CSVLGEAGNTIYF | 13 | TRBJ1-3 | TRBV29-1